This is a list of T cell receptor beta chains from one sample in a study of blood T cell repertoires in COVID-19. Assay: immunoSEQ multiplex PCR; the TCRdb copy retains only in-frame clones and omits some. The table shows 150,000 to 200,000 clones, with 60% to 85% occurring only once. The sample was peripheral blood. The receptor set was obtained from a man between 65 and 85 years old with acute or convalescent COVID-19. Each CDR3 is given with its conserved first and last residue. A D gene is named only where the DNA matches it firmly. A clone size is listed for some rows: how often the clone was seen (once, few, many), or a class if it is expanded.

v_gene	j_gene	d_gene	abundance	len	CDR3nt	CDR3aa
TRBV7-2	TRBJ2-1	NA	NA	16	TGTGCCAGCAGCTTCGGCGGAAGGCCCCCCTACAATGAGCAGTTCTTC	CASSFGGRPPYNEQFF
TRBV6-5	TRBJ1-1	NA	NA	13	TGTGCCAGCACTCAGGGGCTGAACACTGAAGCTTTCTTT	CASTQGLNTEAFF
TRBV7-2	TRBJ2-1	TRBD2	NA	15	TGTGCCAGCAGCTGGGGACTAGCGGGGGGTGGTGAGCAGTTCTTC	CASSWGLAGGGEQFF
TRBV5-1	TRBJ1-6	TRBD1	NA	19	TGCGCCAGCAGCTACGAGGACAGGTCGGGTAGCTCCTATAATTCACCCCTCCACTTT	CASSYEDRSGSSYNSPLHF
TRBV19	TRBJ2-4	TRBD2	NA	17	TGTGCCAGTAGTATTCGATATCGGGGGGGACCCAAAAACATTCAGTACTTC	CASSIRYRGGPKNIQYF
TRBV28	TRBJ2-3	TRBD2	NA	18	TGTGCCAGCAGCACCACCACTAGCGGGAGGGGGGGTACAGATACGCAGTATTTT	CASSTTTSGRGGTDTQYF
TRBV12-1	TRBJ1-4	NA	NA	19	TGTGCCAGCAGTCCCGAAATCGGGACAGGACGACCCGTAGAGGAAAAACTGTTTTTT	CASSPEIGTGRPVEEKLFF
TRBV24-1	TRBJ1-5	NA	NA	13	TGTGCCACCAGTGAGGAGAAGGATCAGCCCCAGCATTTT	CATSEEKDQPQHF
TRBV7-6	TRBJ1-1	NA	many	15	TGTGCCAGCAGCTTAGGACTTAGGGAGGACACTGAAGCTTTCTTT	CASSLGLREDTEAFF
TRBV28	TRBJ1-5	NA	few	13	TGTGCCAGCAGTTTCAGTAGCAATCAGCCCCAGCATTTT	CASSFSSNQPQHF
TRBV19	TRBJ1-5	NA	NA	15	TGTGCCAGTAGAGTTAACAGGGATTTCGATCAGCCCCAGCATTTT	CASRVNRDFDQPQHF
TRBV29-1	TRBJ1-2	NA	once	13	TGCAGCGGCTTACAGGGAGCGAACTATGGCTACACCTTC	CSGLQGANYGYTF
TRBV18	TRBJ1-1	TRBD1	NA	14	TGTGCCAGCTCACCAGGGGACAGATCCACTGAAGCTTTCTTT	CASSPGDRSTEAFF
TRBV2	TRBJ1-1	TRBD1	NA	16	TGTGCCAGCAGTGAATCAATACAGGGGGTACTGGCTGAAGCTTTCTTT	CASSESIQGVLAEAFF
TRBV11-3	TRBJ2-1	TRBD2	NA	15	TGTGCCAGCAGTCTAGCATCAGCGGGAGGGGATGAGCAGTTCTTC	CASSLASAGGDEQFF
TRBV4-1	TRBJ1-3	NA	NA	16	TGCGCCAGCAGCCAAGAGTGGAGTACGACTGGAAACACCATATATTTT	CASSQEWSTTGNTIYF
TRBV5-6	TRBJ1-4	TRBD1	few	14	TGTGCCAGCAGCTGGGGACAGCTTAATGAAAAACTGTTTTTT	CASSWGQLNEKLFF
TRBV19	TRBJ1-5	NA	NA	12	TGTGCCAGTAGGGACGGGGGGCGTCCCCAGCATTTT	CASRDGGRPQHF
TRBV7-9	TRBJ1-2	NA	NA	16	TGTGCCAGCAGCTTATCAACTGAATTCGGGGGGAATGGCTACACCTTC	CASSLSTEFGGNGYTF
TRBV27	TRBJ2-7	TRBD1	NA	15	TGTGCCAGCAGTCCCATTGGACAGGGGACCTACGAGCAGTACTTC	CASSPIGQGTYEQYF
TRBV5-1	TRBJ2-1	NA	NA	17	TGCGCCAGCAGCTTGATCCCGGGGGTCAGCTCCTACAATGAGCAGTTCTTC	CASSLIPGVSSYNEQFF
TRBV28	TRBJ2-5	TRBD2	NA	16	TGTGCCAGCAGTTTCAAGACTAGCGGGTACCAAGAGACCCAGTACTTC	CASSFKTSGYQETQYF
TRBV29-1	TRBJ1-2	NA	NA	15	TGCAGCGTGGGAACCAGGGGCGACCTTCGGGGTGGCTACACCTTC	CSVGTRGDLRGGYTF
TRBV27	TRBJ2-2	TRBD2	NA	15	TGTGCCAGCAGGGGACTAGCGATAAACACCGGGGAGCTGTTTTTT	CASRGLAINTGELFF
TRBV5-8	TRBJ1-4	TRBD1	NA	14	TGTGCCAGCAGCTTCGGGACAGTTCATGAAAAACTGTTTTTT	CASSFGTVHEKLFF
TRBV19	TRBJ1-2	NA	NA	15	TGTGCCAGTATTCCTGGTAGTCCCTCTAACTATGGCTACACCTTC	CASIPGSPSNYGYTF
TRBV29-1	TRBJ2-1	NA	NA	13	TGCAGCGTTGAAGATCGCTTCGGGGGTGAGCAGTTCTTC	CSVEDRFGGEQFF
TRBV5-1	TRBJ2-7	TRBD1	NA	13	TGCGCCAGCTTCGAACAGGGGGCCCACGAGCAGTACTTC	CASFEQGAHEQYF
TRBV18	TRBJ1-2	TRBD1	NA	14	TGTGCCAGCTCACCACCGGGACAGGGTTCTGGCTACACCTTC	CASSPPGQGSGYTF
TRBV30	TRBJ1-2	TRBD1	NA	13	TGTGCCTGGAGTGGACAGGGGGGCTATGGCTACACCTTC	CAWSGQGGYGYTF
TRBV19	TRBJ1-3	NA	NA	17	TGTGCCAGTAGTATAGATCTGGGCCTGCGGGGTGGAAACACCATATATTTT	CASSIDLGLRGGNTIYF
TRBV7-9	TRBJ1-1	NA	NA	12	TGTGCCAGCAGCGGTGGACAGAAACAAGCTTTCTTT	CASSGGQKQAFF